This T cell receptor (beta chain) was observed in a study of OX40 agonist ivuxolimab in advanced cancers. About the research overall: Allowance was made for prior anti-PD-1, anti-PD-L1 or anti-CTLA-4 therapy, and roughly 40% had some. Regarding the study as a whole: Expanded clones belonging to CD8+ T cells outnumbered, on average, those of CD4+.

This table comes from immunoSEQ multiplex PCR, and its TCRdb copy is limited to in-frame clones, with some not included. The sample holds roughly 60,000 clones, just over 85% seen once. At cycle 4 day 1, cycle 7 day 1, and baseline, blood was sampled. To note about this clone: The antigen is undetermined.

The sample consisted of CD4+ or CD8+ T cells sorted from blood, taken in a trial of the OX40 agonist ivuxolimab. This clonotype was sampled from an adult with an advanced solid tumor such as melanoma, head and neck, liver or kidney cancer.

In DNA form, the CDR3 reads TGCGCCAGCAGCTTGGACAGGTACGAGCAGTACTTC. This gives the protein CASSLDRYEQYF. The chain joins TRBV5-1 to TRBJ2-7; a weak D match, TRBD1 (5 bases). Per germline, CDR1 SGHRS and CDR2 YFSETQ. V dropped 0 bases and J dropped 4 bases, with 5 bases sitting between them. The CDR3 extends over 12 amino acids.